This TCR beta chain was sequenced in a study of post-analysis software for immune sequencing data. In the study overall: Progressive-relapsing, secondary progressive and relapsing-remitting multiple sclerosis were among the disease courses included.

Study observations and caveats: The five TRBV segments detected at higher frequency in patients than in controls included TRBV5-6, TRBV5-1 and TRBV20-1. Samples prepared in the same batch strongly co-clustered by F measure. Controls significantly exceeded multiple sclerosis patients in normalized Chao1 diversity.

As regards this clonotype: The antigen is undetermined.

Unique molecular identifiers had been added to the TCR beta cDNA libraries. Once about 0.9 to 11 million T cells were used, roughly 0.5 million cDNA molecules resulted. One entry per CDR3 protein, called by TCRdb with MiXCR from the PCR reads. This table holds 600,000 to 700,000 distinct CDR3 sequences, 55% to 70% found once. This CDR3 spans 14 amino acids. The V end was cut by 2 bases, the J end by 2 bases, with 12 bases between. Germline CDR1 reads GTSNPN; CDR2 reads SVGIG (reference sequence). Sequences were obtained from blood. The sequence was collected from a girl aged 2-9 years with multiple sclerosis. The rearrangement uses TRBV30 and TRBJ2-5; tentative D call: TRBD2 (5 bases). CDR3: CAWSRTGKQETQYF. The CDR3 region has the DNA TGTGCCTGGAGTCGGACTGGAAAACAAGAGACCCAGTACTTC.